This TCR beta chain is from a study of T cell repertoires in cytomegalovirus infection. In TCRdb, the reads were re-called with MiXCR into one record per CDR3 protein. The table lists nearly 550,000 distinct CDR3 sequences, 15% to 20% of them singletons. Germline-derived CDR1 and CDR2 are SEHNR and FQNEAQ (reference sequence). The germline V and J ends were trimmed by 5 bases and 2 bases, with 13 bases remaining between them. This CDR3 contains 15 residues. There are a few counts of this clonotype. Material: CD8+ T cells from PBMCs. The TCR sequence derives from a human donor in good health (CMV status not recorded). Some clones in this sample may be carry-over from other donors' samples. This chain links TRBV7-9 with TRBJ2-4; D not resolved. The CDR3, as DNA: TGTGCCAGCAGCCCAAAGTTAGCTCCCAAAAACATTCAGTACTTC. Translating it yields CASSPKLAPKNIQYF.